These 19 T cell receptor beta chains were sequenced from one sample in a study of technical replicates of blood from a few donors. Sequencing was performed with immunoSEQ multiplex PCR; in TCRdb, only in-frame clones are kept and a portion is missing. The data hold under 90,000 clones, with around 94% observed a single time. Sequenced material: T cells isolated from PBMCs. These receptor sequences come from a human donor in good health.

The chain employs TRBV11-2 and TRBJ1-1, with 7 positions matching TRBD1. The CDR3 extends over 15 amino acids. Germline lookup yields CDR1 SGHAT and CDR2 FQNNGV. Trimming at V came to 5 bases and at J to 2 bases, leaving 8 bases not matched to a gene. The CDR3 DNA follows: TGTGCCAGCAGCCCACCGGGACAGAGAAACACTGAAGCTTTCTTT. Residues: CASSPPGQRNTEAFF.

J is TRBJ2-2 and V is TRBV7-6; the match to TRBD1 covers 8 bases. The germline V gene has CDR1 SGHVS and CDR2 FNYEAQ. J lost 2 bases, V lost 5 bases, and 7 bases had no gene match. CDR3 length: 16 residues. The CDR3 coding sequence is TGTGCCAGCAGCCATGGACAGGGAGTAAACACCGGGGAGCTGTTTTTT. Its protein product is CASSHGQGVNTGELFF. The full variable domain, completed using reference TRBV7-6 and TRBJ2-2, is GAGVSQSPRYKVTKRGQDVALRCDPISGHVSLYWYRQALGQGPEFLTYFNYEAQQDKSGLPNDRFSAERPEGSISTLTIQRTEQRDSAMYRCASSHGQGVNTGELFFGEGSRLTVL.

The gene calls are TRBV19 and TRBJ2-5, with a weak D call TRBD1 (6 bases). V shed 2 bases and J shed 4 bases, with 8 bases lying between them. The CDR3 is 13 amino acids. Per the germline V gene, CDR1 is LNHDA and CDR2 is SQIVND (reference sequence). The CDR3 loop is CASSIQGRETQYF. CDR3 sequence (DNA): TGTGCCAGTAGTATACAGGGGCGAGAGACCCAGTACTTC.

The gene calls are TRBV9 and TRBJ2-3; 10 nucleotides align to TRBD2. V shed 2 bases and J 8 bases; nucleotides not matched to a gene: 5. The CDR3 has 14 amino acids. Germline CDR1 is SGDLS and CDR2 is YYNGEE. The CDR3 sequence: CASSVGTSVGTQYF. The CDR3 bases are TGTGCCAGCAGCGTCGGGACTAGCGTCGGTACGCAGTATTTT.

V is TRBV18 and J is TRBJ1-2, with 7 bases that match TRBD1. Germline CDR1 reads KGHSH; CDR2 reads LQKENI. The CDR3 is 16 amino acids. After removal of 5 bases from V and 1 base from J, the junction contained 10 bases not matched to a gene. The CDR3 protein is CASSAKNRGGNYGYTF. CDR3 DNA sequence: TGTGCCAGCTCAGCGAAGAACAGGGGAGGTAACTATGGCTACACCTTC.

The genes are TRBV5-1 and TRBJ2-3; D is possibly TRBD2 (5 bases). Between the trimmed V and J ends, which lost 7 bases and 2 bases, there was a span of 14 bases. Germline V lookup: CDR1 SGHRS, CDR2 YFSETQ. CDR3 length: 14 residues. The CDR3 is CASGEKRTTDTQYF. DNA of the CDR3: TGCGCCAGCGGAGAAAAGCGGACCACAGATACGCAGTATTTT.

V gene TRBV4-1 combines with J gene TRBJ1-1; D call uncertain. The CDR3 totals 13 residues. Looked up from germline, CDR1 is MGHRA and CDR2 is YSYEKL. Trimming removed 4 bases from V and 8 bases from J, with 14 bases in between. Written as DNA, the CDR3 is TGCGCCAGCAGCCCCACCATTAGCCCCGAAGCTTTCTTT. Its protein is CASSPTISPEAFF.

This clone appeared once. The V call is TRBV6-5, the J call TRBJ2-7, with D possibly being TRBD2 (6 bases). V lost 4 bases and J lost 4, with 14 bases in between. Per germline, CDR1 MNHEY and CDR2 SVGAGI. The CDR3 spans 14 residues. The CDR3 region is CASSSPSAGYEQYF. CDR3 in DNA: TGTGCCAGCAGTTCGCCTAGCGCGGGTTACGAGCAGTACTTC.

V gene TRBV7-8 combines with J gene TRBJ2-3, with 9 bases lining up with TRBD1. CDR1 and CDR2 (germline): SGHVS, FQNEAQ. The CDR3 length is 15 residues. V gave up 4 bases and J gave up 3 bases; unmatched junction bases: 5. The CDR3 reads CASSSDRGATDTQYF. CDR3 nucleotides: TGTGCCAGCAGCTCGGACAGGGGAGCTACAGATACGCAGTATTTT.

The rearrangement joins TRBV5-1 to TRBJ2-2; D ambiguous. V was clipped by 0 bases and J by 4 bases, with 7 bases between them. Germline V gives CDR1 SGHRS, CDR2 YFSETQ. This CDR3 is built from 14 residues. The CDR3 DNA is TGCGCCAGCAGCTTGGAACAGTTCACCGGGGAGCTGTTTTTT. This gives the protein CASSLEQFTGELFF.

The count of this clone is one. The rearrangement links TRBV7-8 to TRBJ2-5; 9 nucleotides match TRBD2. CDR1 and CDR2 from the germline V gene are SGHVS and FQNEAQ. J lost 5 bases, V lost 2 bases, and 6 bases had no gene match. This CDR3 comprises 15 residues. DNA for the CDR3: TGTGCCAGCAGCTTATGGCAGCGGGAGGCGGAGACCCAGTACTTC. Translated: CASSLWQREAETQYF.

The chain combines TRBV5-4 with TRBJ1-4, with 8 bases fitting TRBD1. The V segment lost 4 bases and the J segment 10 bases; nucleotides outside the gene matches: 9. Germline V CDR1 and CDR2: SGHNT, YYREEE (reference sequence). CDR3 length equals 14 residues. The chain's CDR3 is CASSQGQDFAKLFF. Written as DNA, the CDR3 is TGTGCCAGCAGCCAGGGACAGGATTTTGCAAAACTGTTTTTT.

The CDR3 region is CASSSWTGLTIGYTF. CDR3 nucleotides: TGTGCCAGTAGTTCATGGACAGGTCTGACTATTGGCTACACCTTC. The chain is built from TRBV19 and TRBJ1-2, with 7 positions matching TRBD1. Germline loops: CDR1 LNHDA, CDR2 SQIVND (reference sequence). The CDR3 is 15 residues long. Trimming cost V 5 bases and J 7 bases; bases outside gene matches: 13.

The chain's CDR3 is CASSLVAGNTDTQYF. In DNA form, the CDR3 reads TGTGCCAGCAGCTTAGTAGCTGGAAACACAGATACGCAGTATTTT. V gene TRBV11-3 combines with J gene TRBJ2-3; D unresolved. The length of the CDR3 is 15 residues. Germline CDR1 reads SGHNT; CDR2 reads YENEEA. Trimming took off 1 base at V and 2 bases at J, with 10 bases between the two ends.

The rearrangement uses TRBV2 and TRBJ2-3; TRBD2 matches 10 bases. The length of the CDR3 is 16 residues. With 2 bases clipped from V and 4 bases from J, the junction kept 6 bases outside the gene matches. Germline V gene lookup returns CDR1 SNHLY and CDR2 FYNNEI. The DNA for the CDR3 is TGTGCCAGCAGTGAATCACTAGCGGGAATATCAGATACGCAGTATTTT. It translates to CASSESLAGISDTQYF.

The V and J genes are TRBV6-5 and TRBJ2-7; TRBD2 agrees at 7 bases. Trimming at V came to 0 bases and at J to 2 bases, leaving 4 bases not matched to a gene. The CDR3 covers 15 residues. Germline CDR1 is MNHEY and CDR2 is SVGAGI. The CDR3 region has the DNA TGTGCCAGCAGTTACTCGGGAGGGACGCCCTACGAGCAGTACTTC. As protein: CASSYSGGTPYEQYF.

This chain joins TRBV5-6 and TRBJ2-7, with TRBD1 identical over 10 bases. This CDR3 spans 15 amino acids. Germline V CDR1 and CDR2: SGHDT, YYEEEE. Trimming cost V 4 bases and J 4 bases; bases outside gene matches: 8. CDR3 protein: CASSIPGTGEYEQYF. Written as DNA, the CDR3 is TGTGCCAGCAGCATCCCCGGGACAGGGGAGTACGAGCAGTACTTC.

CDR3 DNA sequence: TGTGCCAGCAGTCCCCCGGGCGGGAGTGGCGAGCAGTACTTC. It translates to CASSPPGGSGEQYF. This chain uses TRBV6-6 with TRBJ2-7, with TRBD2 identical over 7 bases. V was clipped by 5 bases and J by 6 bases; unmatched bases: 10. The CDR3 is 14 residues long. Per the germline V gene, CDR1 is MNHNY and CDR2 is SVGAGI (reference sequence).

This sequence joins TRBV27 and TRBJ2-7; D may be TRBD1 (5 bases). The CDR3 has 15 amino acids. Germline CDR1 MNHEY, CDR2 SMNVEV (reference sequence). Trimming took 3 bases from V and 0 from J, leaving 12 bases between them. CDR3 amino acids: CASSLAGPSSYEQYF. The CDR3, as DNA: TGTGCCAGCAGTTTGGCAGGGCCTAGCTCCTACGAGCAGTACTTC.